This T cell receptor (beta chain) was recorded in a study of blood T cell repertoires in COVID-19. On the study more broadly: The cDNA or gDNA used as material had been derived from T cells, B-cell-depleted T cells, or PBMCs.

CDR1 is MGHRA and CDR2 is YSYEKL in the germline V gene. Trimming removed 3 bases from V and 2 bases from J, with 10 bases in between. This CDR3 is 14 amino acids long. Under the authors' procedure: From reference gene primer amplification, estimates of nucleated cell counts were derived. The assay was immunoSEQ multiplex PCR, and TCRdb's table has in-frame clones only and misses some. V and J calls and clone size are given by that table; D and trimming were obtained from the DNA. The profile shows about 210,000 clones, less than 90% of them singletons. The rearrangement joins TRBV4-1 to TRBJ2-5; weak D call: TRBD2 (6 bases). Sample: peripheral blood. This receptor was identified in a man in his 70s with acute or convalescent COVID-19. CDR3: CASSHLTRQETQYF. DNA for the CDR3: TGCGCCAGCAGCCATTTGACTAGGCAAGAGACCCAGTACTTC.